Given below is one T cell receptor beta chain in context. Its antigen is undetermined. One junction end does not reproduce the germline sequence, and a read error may be involved. Original methodology: TCR counts had a median of about 99,000 per sample and spanned roughly 20,000 to 750,000. TCRdb ran MiXCR on the RACE reads and lists one entry per CDR3 protein. TCRdb assigned the V and J calls; the authors' analysis was not used. The sample includes about 360,000 distinct CDR3 sequences, approximately 5.1% seen only once; the top ten take 2% to 2.5%. Time point of the sample: patch test 1, 2 weeks after DPC sensitization. This sample's treatment: therapeutic diphenylcyclopropenone sensitization with weekly scalp DPC. The data are from a study of human T cells and chemical hapten exposure. General study results and limits: A positive correlation with patch test score was found for PT1 expanded TCR counts. With alopecia, donors may have immune responses unlike healthy people's.

Material: whole blood, obtained in connection with sensitization to the hapten diphenylcyclopropenone (DPC). This TCR came from a woman between 50 and 59 years old with alopecia areata. Some clones in this sample may be carry-over from other donors' samples.

CDR3 in DNA: TGTGCCAACAGCCCCGGCGCTACATACGAGCAGTACTTC. Protein: CANSPGATYEQYF. The V gene is TRBV3-1, the J gene TRBJ2-7; no clear D gene. This CDR3 is 13 amino acids long. Germline loops: CDR1 LGHDT, CDR2 YNNKEL (reference sequence).